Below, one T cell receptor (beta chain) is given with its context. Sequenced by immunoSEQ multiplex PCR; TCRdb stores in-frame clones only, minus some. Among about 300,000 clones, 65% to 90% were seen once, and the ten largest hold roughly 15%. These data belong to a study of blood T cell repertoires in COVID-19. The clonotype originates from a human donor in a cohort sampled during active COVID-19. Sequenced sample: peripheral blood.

CDR3 in DNA: TGTGCCAGCAGTGAAGCGCGGGAGACCCAGTACTTC. This translates into CASSEARETQYF. The chain has TRBV6-1 and TRBJ2-5; D is ambiguous. V lost 0 bases and J 5 bases, leaving 4 bases between the germline ends. Germline V CDR1 and CDR2: MNHNS, SASEGT. This CDR3 contains 12 residues.